The 16 T cell receptor beta chains below come from one sample, sequenced in a study of blood T cell repertoires in COVID-19. Profiled with immunoSEQ multiplex PCR; TCRdb holds only in-frame clones, not every one. The sample consists of fewer than 70,000 clones, approximately 88% of them appearing once. The source material was peripheral blood. These receptors all stem from a man over 45 with active COVID-19.

The rearrangement uses TRBV6-4 and TRBJ1-2; 7 bases align to TRBD1. Losses at the gene ends were 6 bases for V and 7 bases for J; bases not matched to a gene: 8. CDR3 length equals 13 residues. Germline V lookup: CDR1 MRHNA, CDR2 SNTAGT. The CDR3 here is CASSLDGTAGYTF. The CDR3 DNA sequence: TGTGCCAGCAGCCTTGACGGGACAGCTGGCTACACCTTC.

This clone was seen ten or more times. The chain is built from TRBV11-3 and TRBJ1-6, with D possibly being TRBD1 (6 bases). CDR3 size: 17 residues. Germline assignment: CDR1 SGHNT and CDR2 YENEEA. V dropped 4 bases and J dropped 7 bases, with 20 bases sitting between them. DNA of the CDR3: TGTGCCAGCAGCTCCTACCCCCTACAGGGAATAAATTCACCCCTCCACTTT. It specifies CASSSYPLQGINSPLHF.

The V gene is TRBV27, the J gene TRBJ2-7; TRBD1 matches 9 bases. The V gene end was trimmed by 3 bases and the J gene end by 3 bases; junction bases not matched to a gene: 3. CDR1 and CDR2 (germline): MNHEY, SMNVEV (reference sequence). The length of the CDR3 is 14 residues. CDR3 sequence reads: CASSFGTGFYEQYF. The CDR3 DNA reads as TGTGCCAGCAGTTTTGGGACAGGGTTCTACGAGCAGTACTTC.

This chain connects TRBV5-1 to TRBJ2-7, with 8 bases matching TRBD2. The V gene's germline CDR1 is SGHRS and CDR2 YFSETQ. The CDR3 length is 14 residues. J lost 0 bases, V lost 6 bases, and 5 bases had no gene match. The CDR3 here is CASNQRGISYEQYF. CDR3 DNA: TGCGCCAGCAATCAGCGGGGGATCTCCTACGAGCAGTACTTC.

This rearrangement joins TRBV29-1 to TRBJ2-5; D unresolved. Trimming took off 5 bases at V and 0 bases at J, with 10 bases between the two ends. Germline assignment: CDR1 SQVTM and CDR2 ANQGSEA. CDR3 length: 13 amino acids. The CDR3 spells CSVSERYQETQYF. Written as DNA, the CDR3 is TGCAGCGTTAGCGAGCGATACCAAGAGACCCAGTACTTC.

CDR3 bases: TGTGCCAGCTCACCACGACAGGAAGACGAGCAGTACTTC. This translates into CASSPRQEDEQYF. The chain couples TRBV18 to TRBJ2-7, with a possible D match to TRBD1 (6 bases). The CDR3 is 13 residues long. Trimming left V 1 base short and J 5 bases short, with 9 bases between. Germline lookup yields CDR1 KGHSH and CDR2 LQKENI.

The chain has TRBV5-4 and TRBJ2-3, with D unresolved. The CDR3 has 15 amino acids. Germline CDR1 and CDR2: SGHNT and YYREEE (reference sequence). Trimming cost V 0 bases and J 0 bases, with 8 bases left between them. CDR3 residues: CASSLAVASTDTQYF. In nucleotides, the CDR3 is TGTGCCAGCAGCTTGGCAGTGGCTAGCACAGATACGCAGTATTTT.

The chain uses TRBV6-5 and TRBJ1-4; D is possibly TRBD1 (6 bases). V dropped 7 bases and J dropped 7 bases, with 19 bases sitting between them. CDR3 length: 15 residues. Per the germline V gene, CDR1 is MNHEY and CDR2 is SVGAGI. CDR3 protein: CASTSLQGGGEKLFF. In DNA form, the CDR3 reads TGTGCCAGCACCTCCCTACAGGGTGGGGGTGAAAAACTGTTTTTT.

This clone was seen a single time. V usage is TRBV9 and J usage is TRBJ2-1; 7 positions match TRBD2. CDR1 is SGDLS and CDR2 is YYNGEE in the germline V gene. With 7 bases clipped from V and 5 bases from J, the junction kept 9 bases outside the gene matches. The CDR3 runs to 14 residues. The CDR3 is CASGGSGRHNEQFF. DNA for the CDR3: TGTGCCAGCGGGGGTAGCGGGCGTCACAATGAGCAGTTCTTC.

This clone was counted at least ten times. This chain joins TRBV5-4 and TRBJ2-7; 7 positions match TRBD1. CDR1 SGHNT and CDR2 YYREEE come from the germline V gene (reference sequence). The CDR3 contains 13 residues. V lost 1 base, J lost 5 bases, and 3 bases stayed unmatched. The CDR3 DNA reads as TGTGCCAGCAGCTTGACAGGGGAAAACGAGCAGTACTTC. It codes for CASSLTGENEQYF.

The chain couples TRBV5-6 to TRBJ1-3; TRBD1 might be the D (6 bases). Trimming left V 3 bases short and J 2 bases short, with 12 bases between. The CDR3 has 15 amino acids. The germline V gene encodes CDR1 SGHDT and CDR2 YYEEEE. The CDR3 DNA reads TGTGCCAGCAGCTCAACAGGGCTCCCTGGAAACACCATATATTTT. This encodes CASSSTGLPGNTIYF.

The chain combines TRBV5-1 with TRBJ2-1; D is perhaps TRBD1 (6 bases). CDR1 is SGHRS, CDR2 YFSETQ, per germline. This CDR3 comprises 15 residues. Trimming removed 4 bases from V and 1 base from J, with 12 bases in between. CDR3 sequence reads: CASSTNGQSYNEQFF. In nucleotides, the CDR3 is TGCGCCAGCAGCACGAACGGACAGTCCTACAATGAGCAGTTCTTC.

V gene TRBV5-1 combines with J gene TRBJ2-7, with a possible D match to TRBD1 (5 bases). Germline V gene sequence: CDR1 SGHRS, CDR2 YFSETQ. V gave up 0 bases and J gave up 3 bases, with 7 bases separating them. CDR3 length equals 13 residues. CDR3 sequence (DNA): TGCGCCAGCAGCTTGGAAGGGGACTACGAGCAGTACTTC. Translation: CASSLEGDYEQYF. Full variable domain (remainder filled in from reference TRBV5-1 and TRBJ2-7): KAGVTQTPRYLIKTRGQQVTLSCSPISGHRSVSWYQQTPGQGLQFLFEYFSETQRNKGNFPGRFSGRQFSNSRSEMNVSTLELGDSALYLCASSLEGDYEQYFGPGTRLTVT.

This clone was picked up one time. The chain uses TRBV18 and TRBJ2-7; D may be TRBD1 (5 bases). Looked up from germline, CDR1 is KGHSH and CDR2 is LQKENI. V shed 2 bases and J shed 4 bases, with 9 bases lying between them. This CDR3 contains 13 residues. DNA of the CDR3: TGTGCCAGCTCACCAGGACACCAGTACGAGCAGTACTTC. Translation: CASSPGHQYEQYF.

The chain is built from TRBV3-1 (or the pseudogene TRBV3-2) and TRBJ2-5; the match to TRBD2 covers 13 bases. This CDR3 spans 17 amino acids. Trimming removed 3 bases from V and 4 bases from J; junction bases left unmatched: 8. Germline CDR1 and CDR2: LGHDT and YNNKEL (reference sequence). CDR3 coding DNA: TGTGCCAGCAGCCACGGACTAGCGGGAGCGCGCCCAGAGACCCAGTACTTC. Its protein product is CASSHGLAGARPETQYF.

This clone is a singleton in its sample. This chain uses TRBV19 with TRBJ1-2; TRBD1 matches 8 bases. The trim removed 4 bases at V and 3 bases at J, leaving 10 bases unmatched. Germline V gene lookup returns CDR1 LNHDA and CDR2 SQIVND (reference sequence). The CDR3 has 16 amino acids. CDR3 region: CASSTTDRAKDYGYTF. The CDR3 nucleotides are TGTGCCAGTAGTACAACGGACAGGGCGAAGGACTATGGCTACACCTTC.